This T cell receptor (beta chain) is from a study of regulatory T cells in long-lasting Graves disease. For this clonotype: As yet, its antigen is unknown.

V was cut by 5 bases and J by 7 bases, with 14 bases left in between. Germline assignment: CDR1 SNHLY and CDR2 FYNNEI. The length of the CDR3 is 13 residues. The sample's time point: persistent/refractory GD, antithyroid drugs over 5 years with positive TRAb. Following extraction of RNA from PBMCs, that RNA was used to make the TCR library. Researchers made TCR beta libraries by using iRepertoire HTBI primers and running Arm-PCR on CDR3 regions. TCRdb reanalysed the multiplex PCR reads using MiXCR and keeps one entry per CDR3 protein. This table has a few hundred thousand distinct CDR3 sequences, 22% appearing once. Regarding the study as a whole: Thyroid tissue went unexamined; only peripheral blood was analyzed.

The sample in question was peripheral blood mononuclear cells (PBMCs), obtained when the disease was refractory, from a patient treated with antithyroid drugs. V gene TRBV2 combines with J gene TRBJ2-5, with D unclear. This TCR came from a female donor with Graves disease. The CDR3 DNA follows: TGTGCCAGCAGTTTGGGTCCTTGGGGGACCCAGTACTTC. It yields the protein CASSLGPWGTQYF.